Listed below are T cell receptor beta chains from one sample, sequenced in a study of identifying expanded T cells in peripheral blood. The method was immunoSEQ multiplex PCR; TCRdb's version includes in-frame clones alone and lacks a portion of them. The sample lists nearly 60,000 clones; approximately 89% were seen once. The source material was blood. These receptors came from a person between 18 and 75 years old in good health. The CDR3 runs from the conserved cysteine through the conserved F or W. The D gene is left open where the match is weak. Clone size appears in some rows only: once, few, many, or a class for an expanded clone.

cdr3_aa cdr3_nt j_call d_call clone_size v_call
CASLPGPEAFF TGTGCCAGCCTACCCGGGCCCGAAGCTTTCTTT TRBJ1-1 - - TRBV27
CASSLVLHTQYF TGTGCCAGCAGCTTAGTCCTACATACGCAGTATTTT TRBJ2-3 - few TRBV11-2
CASSITGGDYGYTF TGTGCCAGCAGCATTACAGGGGGGGACTATGGCTACACCTTC TRBJ1-2 TRBD1 - TRBV2
CASSVAGGNSPLHF TGTGCCAGCAGCGTAGCTGGCGGGAATTCACCCCTCCACTTT TRBJ1-6 - - TRBV9
CASSLESRFTGELFF TGCGCCAGCAGCTTGGAATCTCGATTCACCGGGGAGCTGTTTTTT TRBJ2-2 - - TRBV5-1
CASSTRKTLWGETQYF TGTGCCAGTAGTACCCGGAAGACTTTGTGGGGGGAGACCCAGTACTTC TRBJ2-5 - - TRBV19
CASRLGLAGLYEQYF TGTGCCAGCAGATTAGGGCTAGCGGGCCTCTACGAGCAGTACTTC TRBJ2-7 TRBD2 - TRBV7-2
CATQGASGGYTF TGTGCCACCCAGGGTGCCTCGGGCGGCTACACCTTC TRBJ1-2 - - TRBV28
CASSRTGAGAEAFF TGCGCCAGCAGCCGGACAGGTGCCGGCGCTGAAGCTTTCTTT TRBJ1-1 TRBD1 - TRBV4-3
CASRSIRARPRGEQFF TGTGCCAGCAGATCTATACGGGCAAGGCCCCGCGGGGAGCAGTTCTTC TRBJ2-1 - - TRBV11-2
CASSTGRAQTGNTIYF TGTGCCAGTAGTACGGGACGGGCCCAAACTGGAAACACCATATATTTT TRBJ1-3 - - TRBV19
CASSPQDRGRTEAFF TGTGCCAGCAGCCCCCAGGACAGGGGGAGGACTGAAGCTTTCTTT TRBJ1-1 TRBD1 - TRBV5-8
CASSEREGYGYTF TGTGCCAGCAGCGAGCGGGAGGGCTATGGCTACACCTTC TRBJ1-2 - - TRBV9
CASSLGLGYEQYF TGCGCCAGCAGCTTGGGGCTAGGGTACGAGCAGTACTTC TRBJ2-7 - - TRBV5-1
CASSLSPGQSYEQYF TGTGCCAGCAGCTTATCCCCGGGACAGTCTTACGAGCAGTACTTC TRBJ2-7 TRBD1 once TRBV11-2
CASSLGLENTGELFF TGTGCCAGCAGCTTGGGACTAGAGAACACCGGGGAGCTGTTTTTT TRBJ2-2 TRBD2 - TRBV7-6
CASSYGAEAYEQYF TGTGCCAGCAGCTACGGGGCAGAAGCCTACGAGCAGTACTTC TRBJ2-7 - - TRBV6-5
CATSRGGWLYGYTF TGTGCCACCAGCAGAGGCGGCTGGCTATATGGCTACACCTTC TRBJ1-2 - once TRBV15
CASSSRLVGETQYF TGTGCCAGCAGCTCCCGACTAGTCGGAGAGACCCAGTACTTC TRBJ2-5 - once TRBV5-4
CASSPSPGGVYNEQFF TGTGCCAGCAGCCCCAGCCCGGGCGGGGTCTACAATGAGCAGTTCTTC TRBJ2-1 - - TRBV9
CASRTGFSGANVLTF TGTGCCAGCAGGACGGGATTCTCTGGGGCCAACGTCCTGACTTTC TRBJ2-6 - - TRBV6-5
CAWIGGETQYF TGTGCCTGGATCGGGGGGGAGACCCAGTACTTC TRBJ2-5 TRBD2 - TRBV30
CASSFRGGLKNSPLHF TGTGCCAGCAGTTTCAGAGGGGGGCTAAAAAATTCACCCCTCCACTTT TRBJ1-6 - once TRBV6-6
CASSPGQAKANYGYTF TGTGCCAGCTCACCGGGACAGGCTAAAGCTAACTATGGCTACACCTTC TRBJ1-2 TRBD1 - TRBV18
CASSYDRTYETQYF TGCGCCAGCAGCTATGACAGGACGTATGAGACCCAGTACTTC TRBJ2-5 - once TRBV5-1
CASSWGLDTQYF TGTGCCAGCAGCTGGGGTTTAGATACGCAGTATTTT TRBJ2-3 - - TRBV11-2
CASRAAGHNYGYTF TGTGCCAGCAGAGCCGCGGGGCATAACTATGGCTACACCTTC TRBJ1-2 - - TRBV25-1
CAISDSWGTSGRPRDEQYF TGTGCCATCAGTGACTCTTGGGGGACTAGCGGTCGGCCCAGGGACGAGCAGTACTTC TRBJ2-7 TRBD2 - TRBV10-3
CASRIGGAFNSPLHF TGTGCCAGCCGAATTGGGGGTGCCTTCAATTCACCCCTCCACTTT TRBJ1-6 - - TRBV25-1
CASTPPGRGETQYF TGTGCCAGCACCCCGCCCGGCAGAGGGGAGACCCAGTACTTC TRBJ2-5 - - TRBV28
CASSQTPDTEAFF TGTGCCAGCAGTCAGACTCCGGACACTGAAGCTTTCTTT TRBJ1-1 - - TRBV2
CASSRGQGGGTGELFF TGTGCCAGCAGTCGGGGACAGGGTGGCGGCACCGGGGAGCTGTTTTTT TRBJ2-2 TRBD1 - TRBV11-3
CASQTRDFNSPLHF TGTGCCAGCCAGACCAGGGATTTTAATTCACCCCTCCACTTT TRBJ1-6 - few TRBV7-2
CASSLNRGSGNTIYF TGTGCCAGCAGTTTAAACAGGGGCTCTGGAAACACCATATATTTT TRBJ1-3 TRBD1 few TRBV28
CASSEGSGYEQYF TGTGCCAGCAGCGAAGGGTCGGGGTACGAGCAGTACTTC TRBJ2-7 - few TRBV2
CASSFRTGGVYEQYF TGTGCCAGCAGCTTCAGGACAGGGGGTGTTTACGAGCAGTACTTC TRBJ2-7 TRBD1 - TRBV7-2
CASTTTWQGANEKLFF TGTGCCAGCACAACTACATGGCAGGGGGCCAATGAAAAACTGTTTTTT TRBJ1-4 TRBD1 - TRBV28
CASRVMGADTQYF TGCGCCAGCAGAGTTATGGGGGCAGATACGCAGTATTTT TRBJ2-3 - - TRBV5-1
CASRTDITYEQYF TGTGCCAGCAGAACGGACATAACCTACGAGCAGTACTTC TRBJ2-7 - once TRBV6-5
CASSPGREGYEQYF TGTGCCAGCTCACCGGGACGGGAGGGCTACGAGCAGTACTTC TRBJ2-7 TRBD2 - TRBV18
CASSYVGGTEETQYF TGTGCCAGCAGCTATGTGGGGGGGACAGAAGAGACCCAGTACTTC TRBJ2-5 - - TRBV9
CASSTTGLSSGELFF TGCGCCAGCAGCACGACGGGACTCTCGTCCGGGGAGCTGTTTTTT TRBJ2-2 - - TRBV5-1
CAIQEETGWVHGYTF TGTGCCATCCAGGAAGAGACAGGGTGGGTCCATGGCTACACCTTC TRBJ1-2 TRBD1 - TRBV10-3
CASSLFLAPDNEQFF TGTGCCAGCAGTTTATTCCTAGCGCCTGACAATGAGCAGTTCTTC TRBJ2-1 - - TRBV28
CASSLVSPSEETQYF TGCGCCAGCAGCTTGGTATCGCCTAGCGAAGAGACCCAGTACTTC TRBJ2-5 - - TRBV5-1
CASSFVSQGGNQPQHF TGTGCCAGCAGTTTCGTATCCCAGGGGGGCAATCAGCCCCAGCATTTT TRBJ1-5 TRBD1 - TRBV28
CASSAGTSGTDTQYF TGTGCCAGCAGCGCGGGGACTAGCGGAACAGATACGCAGTATTTT TRBJ2-3 TRBD2 - TRBV9
CASDRTGLYGYTF TGCGCCAGCGACCGGACAGGCCTCTATGGCTACACCTTC TRBJ1-2 TRBD1 - TRBV23-1
CASSSPTSGVEETQYF TGTGCCAGCAGTTCCCCGACTAGCGGGGTTGAAGAGACCCAGTACTTC TRBJ2-5 TRBD2 - TRBV28
CASSFDRSDEQYF TGTGCCAGCAGCTTCGACAGGAGCGACGAGCAGTACTTC TRBJ2-7 - - TRBV11-1
CASSIWTGAGDEQFF TGTGCCAGCAGCATATGGACAGGGGCAGGAGATGAGCAGTTCTTC TRBJ2-1 TRBD1 - TRBV11-2
CASEGGTGNEKLFF TGTGCCAGCGAAGGTGGGACAGGGAATGAAAAACTGTTTTTT TRBJ1-4 TRBD1 - TRBV28
CASSEPRDF TGCGCCAGCAGCGAACCCAGGGATTTC TRBJ2-7 - - TRBV23-1
CASSLRVGKKTQYF TGTGCCAGCAGTTTAAGGGTTGGTAAAAAGACCCAGTACTTC TRBJ2-5 - - TRBV27
CASSSTGMGANVLTF TGTGCCAGCTCATCAACAGGGATGGGGGCCAACGTCCTGACTTTC TRBJ2-6 - - TRBV18
CASSQEFRDEQFF TGCGCCAGCAGCCAAGAGTTCCGGGATGAGCAGTTCTTC TRBJ2-1 - - TRBV4-1
CASSELGTKYLTNEKLFF TGTGCCAGCAGTGAATTGGGGACGAAGTACTTAACTAATGAAAAACTGTTTTTT TRBJ1-4 - - TRBV2